This T cell receptor beta chain was observed in a study of T cells in Graves' hyperthyroidism and ophthalmopathy. On the study more broadly: Once the initial diagnosis was made, peripheral blood was obtained before any treatment. Findings and limits, study-wide: Blood also carried most thyroid clonotypes expanded above 0.001.

TCR beta CDR3 regions were amplified from RNA transcripts. The study used the HTBI primer set for a first-round RT-PCR of the TCR CDR3. TCRdb analysed the multiplex PCR reads with MiXCR anew, one entry per CDR3 protein. The sample includes about 380,000 distinct CDR3 sequences, approximately 18% of them seen just once. In the ophthalmopathy cohort, Clinical Activity Score was at least 3, NOSPECS grade at least 4, and duration under 3 months. Clinical symptoms, serum thyroxine and TRAb, thyroid ultrasound and orbital computed tomography were used for the diagnoses. The CDR3 contains 18 residues. Germline V gives CDR1 SNHLY, CDR2 FYNNEI. Trimming took 6 bases from V and 9 from J; bases not matched to a gene: 23. For this clonotype: What it binds is unknown.

The genes are TRBV2 and TRBJ2-1; 7 bases line up with TRBD2. This clonotype was sampled from a man younger than 30 with Graves' ophthalmopathy. The source material was blood. CDR3 sequence: CASSVATGEGQFFGEQFF. The CDR3 region has the DNA TGTGCCAGCAGCGTAGCTACGGGGGAGGGCCAGTTTTTTGGTGAGCAGTTCTTC.